These 15 T cell receptor beta chains came from one sample sequenced in a study of graft-versus-host responses after intestinal transplantation. Only in-frame clones appear in the TCRdb table, and some are missing; sequencing was by immunoSEQ multiplex PCR. The data contain about 120,000 clones, 85% to 95% of them singletons. Antigens of these TCRs are unknown. This specimen was unstimulated CD8+ T cells sorted from spleen or lymph node cells, taken before intestinal transplant. The source is a human donor who received an intestinal transplant.

J is TRBJ2-3 and V is TRBV28; D unresolved. The CDR3 is 11 residues long. V lost 3 bases and J 5 bases, leaving 3 bases between the germline ends. In germline, CDR1 is MDHEN, CDR2 SYDVKM. The DNA of the CDR3 is TGTGCCAGCAGTTTGCGAGATACGCAGTATTTT. Translation gives CASSLRDTQYF.

V is TRBV4-1 and J is TRBJ2-7, with 11 nucleotides matching TRBD2. The CDR3 is 16 residues long. The germline CDR1 and CDR2 sequences are MGHRA and YSYEKL. J lost 2 bases, V lost 4 bases, and 7 bases had no gene match. DNA of the CDR3: TGCGCCAGCAGCCCAGCGGGGACTAGCGGTACCTACGAGCAGTACTTC. Protein: CASSPAGTSGTYEQYF.

Turning to this clone: This likely comes from a read error, as the CDR3 has no conserved phenylalanine or tryptophan at its end. The chain couples TRBV9 to TRBJ1-1; TRBD1 agrees at 7 bases. CDR1 SGDLS and CDR2 YYNGEE come from the germline V gene. The CDR3 runs 17 residues. The trim removed 4 bases at V and 0 bases at J, leaving 12 bases unmatched. This chain's CDR3 is CASSPTGQFYMNTEAFL. Here the CDR3 DNA reads TGTGCCAGCAGCCCCACGGGACAGTTTTACATGAACACTGAAGCTTTCCTT.

The chain uses TRBV15 and TRBJ1-1, with D perhaps matching TRBD1 (6 bases). The V gene lost 5 bases and the J gene lost 1 base, with 14 bases spanning the gap. Germline CDR1 LNHNV, CDR2 YYDKDF (reference sequence). The CDR3 consists of 15 residues. The DNA for the CDR3 is TGTGCCACCAGCTCTAAGGACAGTACGAACACTGAAGCTTTCTTT. It encodes CATSSKDSTNTEAFF.

Of note for this clone: The identical CDR3 is also encoded by other nucleotide sequences in the sample. The chain links TRBV15 to TRBJ2-3, with D hard to call. The CDR3 consists of 13 residues. Trimming shortened V by 0 bases and J by 2 bases, and 3 bases separated the two germline ends. Germline CDR1 is LNHNV and CDR2 is YYDKDF (reference sequence). The CDR3 here is CATSRDLTDTQYF. The CDR3 DNA reads TGTGCCACCAGCAGAGACCTCACAGATACGCAGTATTTT.

Concerning this clone itself: One junction end disagrees with the germline gene, perhaps due to a read error. This chain uses TRBV4-1 with TRBJ2-1, with 13 bases lining up with TRBD2. This CDR3 region has 16 residues. Germline V gene data show CDR1 as MGHRA and CDR2 as YSYEKL. The DNA for the CDR3 is TGTGCCAGCAGCCAAGAAGTACTAGCGGGAGGGGGTGAGCAGTTCTTC. This gives the protein CASSQEVLAGGGEQFF.

The chain combines TRBV13 with TRBJ2-7; D gene unclear. The CDR3 covers 14 residues. Between the trimmed V and J ends, which lost 5 bases and 5 bases, there was a span of 16 bases. In germline, CDR1 is PRHDT, CDR2 FYEKMQ (reference sequence). CDR3 amino acids: CASSAVGSGNEQYF. The DNA for the CDR3 is TGTGCCAGCAGCGCGGTAGGGTCGGGCAACGAGCAGTACTTC.

The chain uses TRBV19 and TRBJ1-4; D is possibly TRBD1 (6 bases). Per the germline V gene, CDR1 is LNHDA and CDR2 is SQIVND (reference sequence). CDR3 length: 15 residues. V shed 3 bases and J shed 4 bases, with 12 bases lying between them. This CDR3 is CASSMRTAFNEKLFF. CDR3 bases: TGTGCCAGTAGTATGAGGACAGCCTTTAATGAAAAACTGTTTTTT.

This clone has just one count. V and J are TRBV28 and TRBJ2-3, with no clear D. Per germline, CDR1 MDHEN and CDR2 SYDVKM. Trimming stripped 4 bases from V and 5 bases from J, with 13 bases between. The length of the CDR3 is 14 residues. DNA of the CDR3: TGTGCCAGCAGTTCCCGCCGGCCGGGAGATACGCAGTATTTT. Translating it yields CASSSRRPGDTQYF.

CDR3: CASSLIRREQYF. The CDR3 DNA reads TGTGCCAGCAGCTTAATACGCCGAGAGCAGTACTTC. The chain couples TRBV13 to TRBJ2-7; no definite D call. V was cut by 2 bases and J by 7 bases, with 9 bases left in between. The CDR3 totals 12 residues. The germline V gene encodes CDR1 PRHDT and CDR2 FYEKMQ (reference sequence).

The chain combines TRBV7-8 with TRBJ2-7; 10 positions agree with TRBD1. Germline V gene data show CDR1 as SGHVS and CDR2 as FQNEAQ. V was clipped by 5 bases and J by 5 bases; unmatched bases: 6. The CDR3 is 14 residues long. The CDR3 region has the DNA TGTGCCAGCAGCCCACGGGACAGGGGAAACGAGCAGTACTTC. It translates to CASSPRDRGNEQYF.

This clone was detected only once. This chain joins TRBV15 and TRBJ2-7; 7 nucleotides line up with TRBD1. Per germline, CDR1 LNHNV and CDR2 YYDKDF (reference sequence). The length of the CDR3 is 16 residues. With 0 bases clipped from V and 2 bases from J, the junction kept 7 bases outside the gene matches. This CDR3 is CATSRDTGTVTYEQYF. In DNA form, the CDR3 reads TGTGCCACCAGCAGAGATACGGGGACAGTTACCTACGAGCAGTACTTC.

The gene calls are TRBV9 and TRBJ2-1, with unresolved D. V lost 2 bases and J lost 8, with 8 bases in between. Germline loops: CDR1 SGDLS, CDR2 YYNGEE. The CDR3 totals 12 residues. The chain's CDR3 is CASSVGRDEQFF. In DNA form, the CDR3 reads TGTGCCAGCAGCGTTGGAAGGGATGAGCAGTTCTTC.

The chain combines TRBV13 with TRBJ2-5; D is perhaps TRBD1 (5 bases). Trimming shortened V by 5 bases and J by 3 bases, and 13 bases separated the two germline ends. Germline V gene lookup returns CDR1 PRHDT and CDR2 FYEKMQ (reference sequence). This CDR3 region has 14 residues. The CDR3 sequence: CASSARQPEETQYF. CDR3 nucleotide sequence: TGTGCCAGCAGCGCCCGACAGCCTGAAGAGACCCAGTACTTC.

This clone was observed once. This CDR3 reads CASSVTENHYEQYF. Written as DNA, the CDR3 is TGTGCCAGCAGCGTGACGGAAAACCACTACGAGCAGTACTTC. J is TRBJ2-7 and V is TRBV5-6; no definite D call. The CDR3 extends over 14 amino acids. With 4 bases removed from V and 3 bases from J, the gap between germline ends came to 14 bases. The germline V gene encodes CDR1 SGHDT and CDR2 YYEEEE.